The clone carrying this TCR beta chain was seen only a few times. Its specificity is not known. These data belong to a study of T cells after yellow fever vaccination. The V segment lost 5 bases and the J segment 0 bases; nucleotides outside the gene matches: 9. CDR1 and CDR2 from the germline V gene are SGHVS and FQNEAQ. The CDR3 sequence is 18 residues long. 5'RACE template switching produced TCR cDNA carrying a universal primer site and UMIs. TCRdb fed the 5' RACE reads into MiXCR, producing one record per CDR3 protein. Among around 230,000 distinct CDR3 sequences listed, roughly 6.8% were seen once. Findings and caveats of the study: The secondary response peaked faster, at day 5 versus 15, but was weaker. A large majority of primary-vaccination clones showed up again after the booster (under 98% CD4, around 88% CD8).

This specimen was CD4+ T cells sorted from PBMCs, taken on the day of the yellow fever booster vaccination. The source of this sequence is a man younger than 45 who received the YFV17D yellow fever vaccine. The chain couples TRBV7-8 to TRBJ2-1, with 11 positions matching TRBD2. The CDR3 reads CASSLRLAGTSSYNEQFF. CDR3 nucleotide sequence: TGTGCCAGCAGCCTGCGACTAGCGGGGACCAGCTCCTACAATGAGCAGTTCTTC.